A single sample is the source of the 22 T cell receptor beta chains below, sequenced in a study of Graves' ophthalmopathy and Graves' hyperthyroidism. Using RNA transcripts, the TCR beta CDR3 regions were amplified. The first round was an RT-PCR with HTBI primers, and the second round was a multiplex PCR. TCRdb reanalysed the multiplex PCR reads using MiXCR and keeps one entry per CDR3 protein. The table has some 250,000 distinct CDR3 sequences, 45% to 55% seen once. The specimen sequenced was peripheral blood. These receptors were taken from an adult man with Graves' ophthalmopathy.

The gene calls are TRBV4-1 and TRBJ1-1, with D maybe TRBD1 (6 bases). Trimming took off 1 base at V and 12 bases at J, with 24 bases between the two ends. The CDR3 covers 16 residues. Germline CDR1 is MGHRA and CDR2 is YSYEKL. DNA of the CDR3: TGCGCCAGCAGCCAAGCGGCTGTTGGGGGCGCGAGCGCGCCTTTCTTT. Translated, it gives CASSQAAVGGASAPFF.

This clonotype was detected many times. V is TRBV4-2 and J is TRBJ2-2; tentatively, D is TRBD2 (5 bases). Germline CDR1 LGHNA, CDR2 YNFKEQ. The V and J ends lost 5 bases and 0 bases respectively, with 13 bases between them. This CDR3 is built from 16 residues. The CDR3 region has the DNA TGTGCCAGCAGCGAACCCGGGATCGCGAACACCGGGGAGCTGTTTTTT. Protein: CASSEPGIANTGELFF.

In this sample, this clonotype turned up once. This chain connects TRBV5-1 to TRBJ2-6; D is possibly TRBD2 (6 bases). Trimming removed 4 bases at V and 4 bases at J, with 15 bases between. The CDR3 totals 16 residues. Germline CDR1 SGHRS, CDR2 YFSETQ. The CDR3 loop reads CASSGQTGEGANVLTF. The CDR3 DNA is TGCGCCAGCAGCGGCCAAACGGGGGAAGGGGCCAACGTCCTGACTTTC.

Concerning this clonotype itself: A read error may account for a junction end that differs from germline. The DNA of the CDR3 is TGTGCCAGCAGTTCCCCCGCCGTGAGTGGCAATCAGCCCCAGCATTTT. Protein: CASSSPAVSGNQPQHF. The chain joins TRBV10-3 to TRBJ1-5; D ambiguous. From germline, CDR1 is ENHRY and CDR2 SYGVKD. The CDR3 totals 16 residues.

This clonotype was found a few times. CDR3 nucleotide sequence: TGTGCCATCAGTGAGTCGCGGACAGGGCAGGGCTATGGCTACACCTTC. It yields the protein CAISESRTGQGYGYTF. The J gene is TRBJ1-2, the V gene TRBV10-3, with TRBD1 matching 8 bases. The CDR3 covers 16 residues. CDR1 ENHRY and CDR2 SYGVKD come from the germline V gene. V trimming: 0 bases; J trimming: 4 bases; junction bases outside the gene matches: 7.

This clonotype was observed a single time. The V gene is TRBV20-1, the J gene TRBJ2-7, with 11 bases fitting TRBD1. CDR1 is DFQATT, CDR2 SNEGSKA, per germline (reference sequence). The CDR3 sequence is 12 residues long. The CDR3 DNA reads as TGCAGCCCAGGACAGGGGGCTTGGGAGCAGTACTTC. The encoded protein is CSPGQGAWEQYF.

This clonotype has only a few counts. This sequence joins TRBV20-1 and TRBJ1-3; the D gene is possibly TRBD1 (5 bases). The CDR3 runs to 14 residues. Germline lookup yields CDR1 DFQATT and CDR2 SNEGSKA (reference sequence). V was pared by 0 bases and J by 1 base, with 7 bases between. CDR3 in amino acids: CSARDHRSGNTIYF. The CDR3 region has the DNA TGCAGTGCTAGAGATCACAGGTCTGGAAACACCATATATTTT.

This chain connects TRBV19 to TRBJ2-6, with no clear D. Trimming took 1 base from V and 0 from J, leaving 7 bases between them. The V gene's germline CDR1 is LNHDA and CDR2 SQIVND (reference sequence). This CDR3 comprises 16 residues. The DNA for the CDR3 is TGTGCCAGTAGTATAGTACACTCCTCTGGGGCCAACGTCCTGACTTTC. It yields the protein CASSIVHSSGANVLTF.

This clonotype appeared once. The chain links TRBV7-2 to TRBJ2-5, with D perhaps being TRBD1 or TRBD2 (5 bases each). Between the trimmed V and J ends, which lost 4 bases and 11 bases, there was a span of 23 bases. CDR1 SGHTA and CDR2 FQGNSA come from the germline V gene. The CDR3 is 15 residues long. In nucleotides, the CDR3 is TGTGCCAGCAGCTCCTTCCGGGACGGGCGGTCGCATCAGTACTTC. This encodes CASSSFRDGRSHQYF.

This clonotype appeared a single time. V is TRBV12-5 and J is TRBJ2-5; D remains unclear. Trimming took off 3 bases at V and 4 bases at J, with 3 bases between the two ends. Germline V gene sequence: CDR1 LGHNT, CDR2 FRNRAP. This CDR3 contains 11 residues. CDR3 residues: CASGLSETQYF. The DNA of the CDR3 is TGTGCTAGTGGTTTATCAGAGACCCAGTACTTC.

This clonotype showed up just a few times. The V gene is TRBV15, the J gene TRBJ1-1; possible D gene TRBD1, 6 bases. V was clipped by 6 bases and J by 4 bases, with 12 bases between them. Germline CDR1 is LNHNV and CDR2 is YYDKDF (reference sequence). The CDR3 extends over 13 amino acids. The CDR3 here is CATSPGHLTEAFF. CDR3 coding DNA: TGTGCCACCAGTCCGGGACACCTCACTGAAGCTTTCTTT.

This clonotype was observed a handful of times. The chain combines TRBV29-1 with TRBJ2-7, with D tentatively TRBD1 (5 bases). This CDR3 comprises 13 residues. CDR1 and CDR2 (germline): SQVTM, ANQGSEA. Trimming removed 4 bases at V and 4 bases at J, with 14 bases between. CDR3 sequence: CSVAGQITYEQYF. The CDR3 DNA reads TGCAGCGTTGCCGGACAAATTACGTACGAGCAGTACTTC.

This clonotype was seen only a few times. The V gene is TRBV19, the J gene TRBJ2-7; 12 nucleotides line up with TRBD2. Trimming cost V 5 bases and J 2 bases; bases outside gene matches: 7. Germline V gives CDR1 LNHDA, CDR2 SQIVND (reference sequence). The length of the CDR3 is 16 residues. This CDR3 is CASSPRLAGDAYEQYF. The DNA for the CDR3 is TGTGCCAGTAGTCCCAGACTAGCGGGAGACGCCTACGAGCAGTACTTC. Looking up the rest from reference TRBV19 and TRBJ2-7 gives the full variable domain: DGGITQSPKYLFRKEGQNVTLSCEQNLNHDAMYWYRQDPGQGLRLIYYSQIVNDFQKGDIAEGYSVSREKKESFPLTVTSAQKNPTAFYLCASSPRLAGDAYEQYFGPGTRLTVT.

In the case of this clonotype: Compared with germline, one end of the junction differs, possibly owing to a read error. This chain joins TRBV5-1 and TRBJ2-7; the match to TRBD2 covers 13 bases. The CDR3 loop spans 15 amino acids. Germline loops: CDR1 SGHRS, CDR2 YFSETQ. The CDR3 reads CASSFGLAGDYEQYF. The DNA for the CDR3 is TGTGCCAGCAGCTTTGGACTAGCGGGAGACTACGAGCAGTACTTC. Full variable domain (remainder filled in from reference TRBV5-1 and TRBJ2-7): KAGVTQTPRYLIKTRGQQVTLSCSPISGHRSVSWYQQTPGQGLQFLFEYFSETQRNKGNFPGRFSGRQFSNSRSEMNVSTLELGDSALYLCASSFGLAGDYEQYFGPGTRLTVT.

A few counts support this clonotype. V usage is TRBV4-1 and J usage is TRBJ2-5, with 9 nucleotides matching TRBD2. The trim removed 4 bases at V and 2 bases at J, leaving 8 bases unmatched. The CDR3 loop spans 16 amino acids. CDR1 is MGHRA and CDR2 is YSYEKL in the germline V gene. The CDR3 loop is CASSPLGSGGQETQYF. The CDR3 DNA sequence: TGCGCCAGCAGCCCCCTTGGAAGCGGGGGGCAAGAGACCCAGTACTTC.

The chain joins TRBV7-3 to TRBJ2-7; D gene ambiguous. The CDR3 is 13 residues long. The V end was cut by 1 base, the J end by 2 bases, with 6 bases between. Germline loops: CDR1 SGHTA, CDR2 FQGTGA. The CDR3 nucleotides read TGTGCCAGCAGCTTAAATGGCCCCTACGAGCAGTACTTC. Protein sequence: CASSLNGPYEQYF.

Only one count was recorded for this clonotype. The rearrangement uses TRBV4-1 and TRBJ2-7, with 14 positions matching TRBD2. Germline values: CDR1 MGHRA, CDR2 YSYEKL. The CDR3 totals 16 residues. V gave up 3 bases and J gave up 2 bases; unmatched junction bases: 3. The CDR3, as DNA: TGCGCCAGCAGCCAGGGGACTAGCGGGAGCACCTACGAGCAGTACTTC. This encodes CASSQGTSGSTYEQYF.

This clonotype was seen once. The chain carries TRBV10-3 and TRBJ1-4; D unresolved. Germline V lookup: CDR1 ENHRY, CDR2 SYGVKD. The CDR3 runs to 14 residues. The V end lost 1 base, the J end lost 4 bases, and 7 bases lay between the germline ends. In DNA, the CDR3 is TGTGCCATCAGTGAGTTCGGGAATAATGAAAAACTGTTTTTT. Amino acid sequence: CAISEFGNNEKLFF.

This chain connects TRBV12-3 or TRBV12-4 to TRBJ2-3; D not certain. V dropped 6 bases and J dropped 5 bases, with 9 bases sitting between them. The CDR3 length is 12 residues. This CDR3 reads CASSTGRDTQYF. The CDR3 nucleotides are TGTGCCAGCAGCACCGGAAGAGATACGCAGTATTTT.

The chain's CDR3 is CASMVNGEAFF. Here the CDR3 DNA reads TGTGCCAGCATGGTGAACGGTGAAGCTTTCTTT. The chain has TRBV28 and TRBJ1-1; D uncertain. Germline V gene sequence: CDR1 MDHEN, CDR2 SYDVKM. With 7 bases removed from V and 7 bases from J, the gap between germline ends came to 10 bases. The CDR3 covers 11 residues.

This clonotype occurred many times. The chain couples TRBV24-1 to TRBJ2-7; D unclear. Germline CDR1 is KGHDR and CDR2 is SFDVKD. The CDR3 is made up of 12 amino acids. V was shortened by 2 bases and J by 6 bases, with 7 bases between the two germline ends. For the CDR3, the DNA is TGTGCCACCAGTGATTACCACGGCGAGCAGTACTTC. This codes for CATSDYHGEQYF.

Ten or more counts support this clonotype. The chain is built from TRBV29-1 and TRBJ1-2, with D unclear. Germline lookup yields CDR1 SQVTM and CDR2 ANQGSEA. Trimming shortened V by 3 bases and J by 7 bases, and 15 bases separated the two germline ends. The CDR3 is made up of 13 amino acids. For the CDR3, the DNA is TGCAGCGTTGAGTCCTCGGGGTGGAGTGGCTACACCTTC. This codes for CSVESSGWSGYTF.